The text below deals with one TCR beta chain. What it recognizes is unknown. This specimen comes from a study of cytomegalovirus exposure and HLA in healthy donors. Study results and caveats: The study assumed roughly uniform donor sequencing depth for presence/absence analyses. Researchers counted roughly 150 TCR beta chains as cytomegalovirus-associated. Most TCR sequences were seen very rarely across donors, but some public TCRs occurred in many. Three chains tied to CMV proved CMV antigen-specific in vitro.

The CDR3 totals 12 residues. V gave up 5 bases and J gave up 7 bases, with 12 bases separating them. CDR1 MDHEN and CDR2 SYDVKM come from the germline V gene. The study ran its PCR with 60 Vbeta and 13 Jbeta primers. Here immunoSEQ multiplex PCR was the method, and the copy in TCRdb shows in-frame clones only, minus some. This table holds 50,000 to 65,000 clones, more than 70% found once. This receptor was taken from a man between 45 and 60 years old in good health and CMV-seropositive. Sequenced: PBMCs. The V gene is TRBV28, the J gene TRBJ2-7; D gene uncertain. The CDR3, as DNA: TGTGCCAGCAGTCCCCCCTTTCGGGAGCAGTACTTC. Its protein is CASSPPFREQYF.